This passage covers 32 T cell receptor beta chains from one sample sequenced in a study of human T cells and chemical hapten exposure. Sample time point: patch test 1, 2 weeks after DPC sensitization. Treatment given: therapeutic diphenylcyclopropenone sensitization with weekly scalp DPC. TCRdb independently ran MiXCR on the RACE reads; one entry per CDR3 protein. The sample lists 350,000 or so distinct CDR3 sequences, approximately 6.9% occurring once. The material was whole blood, obtained in connection with sensitization to the hapten diphenylcyclopropenone (DPC). These TCRs come from a woman under 30 with alopecia areata. Some clones in this sample may be carry-over from other donors' samples.

This clonotype was observed a handful of times. The chain has TRBV29-1 and TRBJ2-7; D is perhaps TRBD2 (7 bases). The CDR3 has 14 amino acids. Germline CDR1 reads SQVTM; CDR2 reads ANQGSEA. The V gene lost 6 bases and the J gene lost 0 bases, with 15 bases spanning the gap. CDR3 sequence: CSVRGGRDSYEQYF. The CDR3 DNA sequence: TGCAGCGTGAGGGGGGGCAGGGACTCCTACGAGCAGTACTTC.

This clonotype has at least ten counts. The chain employs TRBV7-2 and TRBJ1-2, with D possibly being TRBD1 (5 bases). V shed 1 base and J shed 6 bases, with 6 bases lying between them. This CDR3 region has 12 residues. The germline V gene encodes CDR1 SGHTA and CDR2 FQGNSA. CDR3 amino acids: CASSLEGHGYTF. CDR3 nucleotide sequence: TGTGCCAGCAGCTTAGAGGGACATGGCTACACCTTC.

The J gene is TRBJ1-3, the V gene TRBV12-3 or TRBV12-4; D call uncertain. The CDR3 is 13 residues long. The V gene lost 4 bases and the J gene lost 4 bases, with 8 bases spanning the gap. This CDR3 is CASSSQQGNTIYF. As DNA, the CDR3 is TGTGCCAGCAGTTCACAACAGGGAAACACCATATATTTT.

The chain couples TRBV12-3 or TRBV12-4 to TRBJ2-2; D not resolved. V was pared by 6 bases and J by 5 bases, with 10 bases between. The CDR3 has 13 residues. This CDR3 reads CASSYYPTGELFF. Written as DNA, the CDR3 is TGTGCCAGCAGCTACTACCCAACCGGGGAGCTGTTTTTT.

The V gene is TRBV11-3, the J gene TRBJ2-5; TRBD1 matches at 8 bases. Germline lookup yields CDR1 SGHNT and CDR2 YENEEA. This CDR3 contains 14 residues. V lost 4 bases to trimming and J lost 4 bases; unmatched junction nucleotides: 5. CDR3 amino acids: CASSSTGGSETQYF. Here the CDR3 DNA reads TGTGCCAGCAGCTCTACAGGGGGATCAGAGACCCAGTACTTC.

The table lists this clonotype with many counts. The rearrangement uses TRBV7-6 and TRBJ2-5; 13 nucleotides match TRBD2. The CDR3 consists of 19 residues. Per the germline V gene, CDR1 is SGHVS and CDR2 is FNYEAQ. V dropped 3 bases and J dropped 4; count of bases not matched to a gene: 14. CDR3 in DNA: TGTGCCAGCAGCTTTCTATCGCCCATACTAGCGGGGGGGCGAGAGACCCAGTACTTC. Residues: CASSFLSPILAGGRETQYF.

The chain links TRBV27 to TRBJ1-4, with 11 bases fitting TRBD1. This CDR3 has 18 amino acids. Germline V gene data show CDR1 as MNHEY and CDR2 as SMNVEV (reference sequence). The J segment lost 6 bases and the V segment lost 2 bases, leaving 11 bases of the junction unmatched. Here the CDR3 DNA reads TGTGCCAGCAGTTTACACCAAAAACGGGACAGGGGGTATGAAAAACTGTTTTTT. Protein sequence: CASSLHQKRDRGYEKLFF.

DNA of the CDR3: TGTGCCAGCAGCTTAGCTCTGTGGCGGGGCACCCAGGCAGATACGCAGTATTTT. It encodes CASSLALWRGTQADTQYF. The chain uses TRBV13 and TRBJ2-3; maybe TRBD2 (6 bases). With 1 base removed from V and 4 bases from J, the gap between germline ends came to 21 bases. The length of the CDR3 is 18 residues. CDR1 is PRHDT, CDR2 FYEKMQ, per germline (reference sequence).

This clonotype was seen many times. The chain has TRBV7-9 and TRBJ2-7, with D perhaps TRBD1 (6 bases). Trimming took off 3 bases at V and 4 bases at J, with 10 bases between the two ends. This CDR3 region has 13 residues. Germline assignment: CDR1 SEHNR and CDR2 FQNEAQ (reference sequence). The CDR3 nucleotides read TGTGCCAGCAGCTTTGAGGGGGAATACGAGCAGTACTTC. Its translation: CASSFEGEYEQYF.

V is TRBV12-5 and J is TRBJ2-1; D is unresolved. Germline V gene sequence: CDR1 LGHNT, CDR2 FRNRAP. V was clipped by 0 bases and J by 7 bases, with 4 bases between them. This CDR3 has 12 residues. The DNA of the CDR3 is TGTGCTAGTGGTTTGGTTTGGAATGAGCAGTTCTTC. This codes for CASGLVWNEQFF.

This clonotype was observed a handful of times. CDR3: CASSNYEQYF. The DNA for the CDR3 is TGTGCCAGCAGCAACTACGAGCAGTACTTC. The chain has TRBV11-1 and TRBJ2-7; D is unresolved. V gave up 5 bases and J gave up 3 bases, with 2 bases separating them. Germline lookup yields CDR1 SGHAT and CDR2 FQDESV (reference sequence). This CDR3 is built from 10 residues. Together with reference TRBV11-1 and TRBJ2-7, the CDR3 gives the full variable domain: EAEVAQSPRYKITEKSQAVAFWCDPISGHATLYWYRQILGQGPELLVQFQDESVVDDSQLPKDRFSAERLKGVDSTLKIQPAELGDSAMYLCASSNYEQYFGPGTRLTVT.

This clonotype has ten or more counts. V and J are TRBV4-3 and TRBJ2-3; D is ambiguous. Trimming pared 4 bases from V and 4 bases from J, leaving 12 bases between. From germline, CDR1 is LGHNA and CDR2 YSLEER. This CDR3 has 14 amino acids. The DNA of the CDR3 is TGCGCCAGCAGCCCCGGGTTCGGGCCAGATACGCAGTATTTT. Amino acids: CASSPGFGPDTQYF.

The chain is built from TRBV29-1 and TRBJ1-1, with a tentative D call TRBD1 (5 bases). The CDR3 consists of 13 residues. Germline CDR1 SQVTM, CDR2 ANQGSEA. V shed 4 bases and J shed 5 bases, with 14 bases lying between them. The CDR3: CSVGLSEGTEAFF. The DNA of the CDR3 is TGCAGCGTTGGGTTATCCGAGGGGACTGAAGCTTTCTTT.

This clonotype was picked up a small number of times. The V call is TRBV19, the J call TRBJ2-5, with 9 bases that match TRBD1. With 5 bases clipped from V and 4 bases from J, the junction kept 8 bases outside the gene matches. The CDR3 runs 15 residues. The germline gives CDR1 LNHDA, CDR2 SQIVND (reference sequence). The CDR3 nucleotides read TGTGCCAGTAGTTCCCGCGACAGGGGGGGAGAGACCCAGTACTTC. Its protein product is CASSSRDRGGETQYF.

The table lists this clonotype with many counts. The chain couples TRBV5-1 to TRBJ1-4, with D unresolved. The CDR3 is 14 amino acids. Trimming took off 0 bases at V and 4 bases at J, with 7 bases between the two ends. The V gene's germline CDR1 is SGHRS and CDR2 YFSETQ. The CDR3 DNA is TGCGCCAGCAGCTTGGGACTCTTTAATGAAAAACTGTTTTTT. Translated: CASSLGLFNEKLFF. Full variable domain (missing parts from reference TRBV5-1 and TRBJ1-4): KAGVTQTPRYLIKTRGQQVTLSCSPISGHRSVSWYQQTPGQGLQFLFEYFSETQRNKGNFPGRFSGRQFSNSRSEMNVSTLELGDSALYLCASSLGLFNEKLFFGSGTQLSVL.

In this sample, this clonotype turned up a few times. The V and J genes are TRBV12-5 and TRBJ1-1; possible D gene TRBD1, 6 bases. Germline-derived CDR1 and CDR2 are LGHNT and FRNRAP. Trimming left V 0 bases short and J 8 bases short, with 16 bases between. The CDR3 runs to 15 residues. This CDR3 reads CASGLVGLNRDEAFF. The CDR3 bases are TGTGCTAGTGGTTTGGTAGGCCTAAACAGGGACGAAGCTTTCTTT. Full variable domain (rest looked up from reference TRBV12-5 and TRBJ1-1): DARVTQTPRHKVTEMGQEVTMRCQPILGHNTVFWYRQTMMQGLELLAYFRNRAPLDDSGMPKDRFSAEMPDATLATLKIQPSEPRDSAVYFCASGLVGLNRDEAFFGQGTRLTVV.

J is TRBJ1-2 and V is TRBV2; D uncertain. This CDR3 spans 15 amino acids. The germline CDR1 and CDR2 sequences are SNHLY and FYNNEI. V was clipped by 2 bases and J by 0 bases, with 10 bases between them. The CDR3 DNA reads as TGTGCCAGCAGTGAAATCCCGATGGCTAACTATGGCTACACCTTC. The encoded protein is CASSEIPMANYGYTF.

Only a few counts were recorded for this clonotype. The V call is TRBV10-3, the J call TRBJ1-1; TRBD1 agrees at 12 bases. V lost 6 bases, J lost 5 bases, and 10 bases stayed unmatched. CDR3 length: 16 residues. Germline V CDR1 and CDR2: ENHRY, SYGVKD. The CDR3 coding sequence is TGTGCCATCAGCCCATCACCGGGACAGGGGGCTACTGAAGCTTTCTTT. Translated: CAISPSPGQGATEAFF.

This clonotype was recorded at least ten times. V is TRBV5-1 and J is TRBJ2-7, with D perhaps matching TRBD1 (6 bases). Germline V gene sequence: CDR1 SGHRS, CDR2 YFSETQ. The V end was cut by 0 bases, the J end by 2 bases, with 9 bases between. CDR3 length: 14 residues. This CDR3 reads CASSLVGTTYEQYF. CDR3 DNA: TGCGCCAGCAGCTTGGTCGGGACAACCTACGAGCAGTACTTC.

This clonotype has at least ten counts. The chain recombines TRBV27 with TRBJ2-5; no clear D. In germline, CDR1 is MNHEY, CDR2 SMNVEV (reference sequence). The CDR3 runs to 11 residues. Trimming left V 7 bases short and J 3 bases short, with 6 bases between. This CDR3 reads CASTPEETQYF. The CDR3 DNA reads as TGTGCCAGCACCCCCGAAGAGACCCAGTACTTC.

In its sample, this clonotype was seen a few times. The rearrangement joins TRBV5-1 to TRBJ2-7; 10 positions match TRBD1. The junction had 8 bases not matched to a gene; V was cut back by 4 bases and J by 4 bases. CDR1 SGHRS and CDR2 YFSETQ come from the germline V gene. This CDR3 is built from 15 residues. The CDR3 DNA reads TGCGCCAGCAGCACTGGGACAGGGGTGAGGTACGAGCAGTACTTC. It specifies CASSTGTGVRYEQYF.

This clonotype was detected many times. The chain carries TRBV7-6 and TRBJ1-5; D is unresolved. The CDR3 covers 14 residues. Germline values: CDR1 SGHVS, CDR2 FNYEAQ. Trimming stripped 3 bases from V and 3 bases from J, with 9 bases between. The CDR3 here is CASSLGTSNQPQHF. The CDR3 bases are TGTGCCAGCAGCTTGGGAACGTCCAATCAGCCCCAGCATTTT. Full variable domain (rest looked up from reference TRBV7-6 and TRBJ1-5): GAGVSQSPRYKVTKRGQDVALRCDPISGHVSLYWYRQALGQGPEFLTYFNYEAQQDKSGLPNDRFSAERPEGSISTLTIQRTEQRDSAMYRCASSLGTSNQPQHFGDGTRLSIL.

This rearrangement joins TRBV5-5 to TRBJ2-1, with D perhaps matching TRBD1 (6 bases). V lost 0 bases, J lost 1 base, and 8 bases lay in between. Per the germline V gene, CDR1 is SGHKS and CDR2 is YYEKEE (reference sequence). The CDR3 totals 15 residues. CDR3: CASSLEDRSYNEQFF. CDR3 in DNA: TGTGCCAGCAGCTTGGAGGACAGATCCTACAATGAGCAGTTCTTC.

This clonotype appeared many times. V usage is TRBV12-3 or TRBV12-4 and J usage is TRBJ2-1, with 7 nucleotides matching TRBD2. The CDR3 is made up of 14 amino acids. After removal of 6 bases from V and 9 bases from J, the junction contained 11 bases not matched to a gene. The CDR3 DNA follows: TGTGCCAGCAGCCCCCTCACTAGCGCTGGTGAGCAGTTCTTC. Amino acid sequence: CASSPLTSAGEQFF.

There are a few counts of this clonotype. The chain recombines TRBV3-1 with TRBJ2-5; D may be TRBD1 or TRBD2 (5 bases each). V was trimmed by 1 base and J by 7 bases, leaving 16 bases between them. The CDR3 has 15 amino acids. Germline V gives CDR1 LGHDT, CDR2 YNNKEL (reference sequence). The CDR3 is CASSQGGSGSTTQYF. The CDR3 DNA is TGTGCCAGCAGCCAAGGGGGGTCAGGTTCGACGACCCAGTACTTC.

The chain uses TRBV10-3 and TRBJ1-4; 7 bases map to TRBD1. The CDR3 has 19 amino acids. Unmatched junction bases numbered 10, after V lost 0 bases and J lost 0 bases. Germline V gives CDR1 ENHRY, CDR2 SYGVKD. The DNA for the CDR3 is TGTGCCATCAGTGAGTCGGAGACAGGGTTGTATGCAACTAATGAAAAACTGTTTTTT. This gives the protein CAISESETGLYATNEKLFF.

This clonotype was seen only a few times. This chain uses TRBV7-2 with TRBJ2-1, with 8 bases fitting TRBD2. Germline values: CDR1 SGHTA, CDR2 FQGNSA. The V segment lost 2 bases and the J segment 4 bases; nucleotides outside the gene matches: 4. There are 15 residues in the CDR3. The CDR3 DNA reads as TGTGCCAGCAGCTTACACGGGGGGGCGTACAATGAGCAGTTCTTC. The encoded protein is CASSLHGGAYNEQFF. Looking up the rest from reference TRBV7-2 and TRBJ2-1 gives the full variable domain: GAGVSQSPSNKVTEKGKDVELRCDPISGHTALYWYRQSLGQGLEFLIYFQGNSAPDKSGLPSDRFSAERTGGSVSTLTIQRTQQEDSAVYLCASSLHGGAYNEQFFGPGTRLTVL.

This clonotype appeared a few times. The gene calls are TRBV12-5 and TRBJ1-1; D ambiguous. Trimming removed 5 bases at V and 1 base at J, with 8 bases between. This CDR3 contains 13 residues. Germline CDR1 reads LGHNT; CDR2 reads FRNRAP. The CDR3 protein is CASGREPNTEAFF. For the CDR3, the DNA is TGTGCTAGTGGTAGGGAGCCGAACACTGAAGCTTTCTTT.

This clonotype has just a few counts. J is TRBJ1-2 and V is TRBV7-2, with TRBD1 matching over 7 bases. This CDR3 is built from 15 residues. V lost 0 bases, J lost 5 bases, and 6 bases stayed unmatched. CDR1 and CDR2 from the germline V gene are SGHTA and FQGNSA. CDR3 sequence (DNA): TGTGCCAGCAGCTTAGCCCAGGGACAGATATATGGCTACACCTTC. Translated: CASSLAQGQIYGYTF. Based on the CDR3 plus reference TRBV7-2 and TRBJ1-2, the full variable domain is GAGVSQSPSNKVTEKGKDVELRCDPISGHTALYWYRQSLGQGLEFLIYFQGNSAPDKSGLPSDRFSAERTGGSVSTLTIQRTQQEDSAVYLCASSLAQGQIYGYTFGSGTRLTVV.

The genes are TRBV19 and TRBJ1-1; TRBD1 matches 8 bases. CDR3 length: 18 residues. The V and J ends lost 0 bases and 1 base, in that order; junction bases with no gene match: 10. Germline V gene sequence: CDR1 LNHDA, CDR2 SQIVND (reference sequence). The CDR3 protein is CASSIDAWDDRGNTEAFF. The CDR3 DNA reads TGTGCCAGTAGTATAGATGCCTGGGACGACAGGGGGAACACTGAAGCTTTCTTT.

V is TRBV5-4 and J is TRBJ1-2; no reliable D call. V lost 4 bases, J lost 2 bases, and 15 bases lay in between. The CDR3 has 15 residues. Germline V CDR1 and CDR2: SGHNT, YYREEE (reference sequence). The CDR3 sequence: CASSPEGYRNYGYTF. For the CDR3, the DNA is TGTGCCAGCAGCCCCGAGGGATACAGAAACTATGGCTACACCTTC. Combining the CDR3 with reference TRBV5-4 and TRBJ1-2 gives the whole variable domain ETGVTQSPTHLIKTRGQQVTLRCSSQSGHNTVSWYQQALGQGPQFIFQYYREEENGRGNFPPRFSGLQFPNYSSELNVNALELDDSALYLCASSPEGYRNYGYTFGSGTRLTVV.

This clonotype turned up a few times. The chain employs TRBV3-1 and TRBJ1-3; 9 bases are a match to TRBD1. The V segment lost 4 bases and the J segment 6 bases; nucleotides outside the gene matches: 10. Germline V gene lookup returns CDR1 LGHDT and CDR2 YNNKEL (reference sequence). The CDR3 is made up of 16 amino acids. The CDR3 sequence: CASSRRTGVEENTIYF. In nucleotides, the CDR3 is TGTGCCAGCAGCCGGAGGACAGGGGTAGAGGAAAACACCATATATTTT.